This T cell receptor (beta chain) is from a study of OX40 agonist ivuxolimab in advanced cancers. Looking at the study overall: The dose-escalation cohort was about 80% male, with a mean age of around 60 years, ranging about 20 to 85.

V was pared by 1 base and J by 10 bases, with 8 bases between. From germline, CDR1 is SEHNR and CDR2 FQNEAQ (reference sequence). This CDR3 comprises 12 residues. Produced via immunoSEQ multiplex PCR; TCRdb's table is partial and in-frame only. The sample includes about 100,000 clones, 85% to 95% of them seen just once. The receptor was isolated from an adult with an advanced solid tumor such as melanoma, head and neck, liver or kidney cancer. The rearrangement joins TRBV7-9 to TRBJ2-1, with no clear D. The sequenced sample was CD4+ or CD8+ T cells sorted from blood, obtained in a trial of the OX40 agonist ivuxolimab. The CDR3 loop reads CASSLGANEQFF. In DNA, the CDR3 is TGTGCCAGCAGCTTAGGCGCAAACGAGCAGTTCTTC.